This is a list of T cell receptor beta chains from one sample in a study of vaccination and CD4 T cells after COVID-19. MiXCR was run by TCRdb on the PCR reads, yielding one entry per CDR3 protein. Found here are some 18,000 distinct CDR3 sequences, about 60% of them singletons; the top ten hold around 9.7%. These receptors have no identified antigens. The sample was CD4+ T cells from blood, cultured in vitro, taken after SARS-CoV-2 vaccination. The receptors were gathered from a human donor who had recovered from COVID-19. Each CDR3 is given with its conserved first and last residue. The D gene is left open where the match is weak. Rows may omit the clone size; those that give it use once, few, many or a size class.

d_gene: NA
v_gene: TRBV12-3/TRBV12-4
abundance: few
j_gene: TRBJ1-2
CDR3aa: CASSLQGGGYTF
CDR3nt: TGTGCCAGCAGTTTACAGGGAGGCGGCTACACCTTC

d_gene: TRBD1
v_gene: TRBV28
abundance: few
j_gene: TRBJ1-6
CDR3aa: CASSTYGTGVQSPLHF
CDR3nt: TGTGCCAGCAGCACTTACGGGACAGGTGTCCAATCACCCCTCCACTTT

d_gene: TRBD1
v_gene: TRBV20-1
abundance: few
j_gene: TRBJ1-5
CDR3aa: CSAIRKRGQGLYQPQHF
CDR3nt: TGCAGTGCTATTCGGAAAAGGGGACAGGGGTTATATCAGCCCCAGCATTTT

d_gene: TRBD1
v_gene: TRBV20-1
abundance: few
j_gene: TRBJ1-2
CDR3aa: CSADRGSSGYTF
CDR3nt: TGCAGTGCTGACAGGGGTTCCTCTGGCTACACCTTC

d_gene: NA
v_gene: TRBV7-7
abundance: NA
j_gene: TRBJ2-3
CDR3aa: CASSLRGSGTDTQYF
CDR3nt: TGTGCCAGCAGCTTAAGGGGGAGTGGCACAGATACGCAGTATTTT

d_gene: TRBD1
v_gene: TRBV7-9
abundance: NA
j_gene: TRBJ1-5
CDR3aa: CASRDDRAIGQPQHF
CDR3nt: TGTGCCAGCAGAGATGACAGGGCCATTGGTCAGCCCCAGCATTTT

d_gene: NA
v_gene: TRBV14
abundance: NA
j_gene: TRBJ1-1
CDR3aa: CASSQVSTNTEAFF
CDR3nt: TGTGCCAGCAGCCAAGTAAGCACGAACACTGAAGCTTTCTTT

d_gene: NA
v_gene: TRBV3-1
abundance: once
j_gene: TRBJ2-5
CDR3aa: CASSQDGQPEETQYF
CDR3nt: TGTGCCAGCAGCCAAGATGGACAGCCTGAAGAGACCCAGTACTTC

d_gene: NA
v_gene: TRBV5-6
abundance: NA
j_gene: TRBJ1-2
CDR3aa: CASSLGPGLGYGYTF
CDR3nt: TGTGCCAGCAGCTTGGGTCCAGGGTTGGGCTATGGCTACACCTTC

d_gene: TRBD2
v_gene: TRBV2
abundance: NA
j_gene: TRBJ2-5
CDR3aa: CASSESLGRGGTQYF
CDR3nt: TGTGCCAGCAGTGAAAGTTTGGGGAGGGGTGGGACCCAGTACTTC

d_gene: NA
v_gene: TRBV2
abundance: NA
j_gene: TRBJ1-2
CDR3aa: CASSDTPVLGNGYTF
CDR3nt: TGTGCCAGCAGTGACACTCCAGTTTTAGGCAATGGCTACACCTTC

d_gene: TRBD1
v_gene: TRBV2
abundance: few
j_gene: TRBJ1-1
CDR3aa: CASIPGQGAMNTEAFF
CDR3nt: TGTGCCAGCATACCGGGACAGGGGGCGATGAACACTGAAGCTTTCTTT

d_gene: TRBD1
v_gene: TRBV20-1
abundance: few
j_gene: TRBJ2-3
CDR3aa: CSARTGGSTDTQYF
CDR3nt: TGCAGTGCAAGGACAGGGGGTAGCACAGATACGCAGTATTTT

d_gene: NA
v_gene: TRBV6-1
abundance: NA
j_gene: TRBJ2-5
CDR3aa: CASQGGAAQETQYF
CDR3nt: TGTGCCAGCCAGGGGGGAGCGGCGCAAGAGACCCAGTACTTC

d_gene: NA
v_gene: TRBV6-2/TRBV6-3
abundance: NA
j_gene: TRBJ2-7
CDR3aa: CASSYWDEQYF
CDR3nt: TGTGCCAGCAGTTACTGGGACGAGCAGTACTTC

d_gene: NA
v_gene: TRBV28
abundance: few
j_gene: TRBJ1-2
CDR3aa: CASSRRDMAYGYTF
CDR3nt: TGTGCCAGCAGTCGACGGGACATGGCATATGGCTACACCTTC

d_gene: NA
v_gene: TRBV6-1
abundance: NA
j_gene: TRBJ1-2
CDR3aa: CASRPPGGDLYGYTF
CDR3nt: TGTGCCAGCAGGCCCCCGGGGGGCGATCTCTATGGCTACACCTTC

d_gene: TRBD1
v_gene: TRBV6-1
abundance: once
j_gene: TRBJ1-1
CDR3aa: CASSTGTGKFTEAFF
CDR3nt: TGTGCCAGCAGCACCGGGACAGGGAAATTCACTGAAGCTTTCTTT

d_gene: TRBD1
v_gene: TRBV2
abundance: NA
j_gene: TRBJ2-2
CDR3aa: CASSVAGGNTGELFF
CDR3nt: TGTGCCAGCAGTGTAGCAGGGGGGAACACCGGGGAGCTGTTTTTT